This T cell receptor (beta chain) emerged from a study of blood T cell repertoires in COVID-19. As for the study in general: Italy, Spain and the United States were the sources of the convalescent and acute COVID-19 samples.

Method: immunoSEQ multiplex PCR; TCRdb's copy keeps in-frame clones and lacks some. Of under 300,000 clones in the sample, approximately 78% were seen once. The germline CDR1 and CDR2 sequences are LGHDT and YNNKEL (reference sequence). This CDR3 has 14 amino acids. Trimming took off 1 base at V and 4 bases at J, with 10 bases between the two ends. V is TRBV3-1 (or the pseudogene TRBV3-2) and J is TRBJ1-2; the D is unclear. Sample: peripheral blood. This sequence was found in a woman in her sixties with active or convalescent COVID-19. The CDR3 DNA reads as TGTGCCAGCAGCCAAGGAGGGTTTGCCTATGGCTACACCTTC. It translates to CASSQGGFAYGYTF.